One sample yielded the 19 T cell receptor beta chains listed below, sequenced in a study of T cell responses to AZD1222 COVID-19 vaccine. Sequencing was performed with immunoSEQ multiplex PCR; in TCRdb, only in-frame clones are kept and a portion is missing. The repertoire consists of about 140,000 clones, with around 90% occurring once and the leading ten covering under 3.5%. The sample was peripheral blood, taken on day 0 of AZD1222 vaccination. The receptors derive from an adult in good health.

This chain uses TRBV11-1 with TRBJ2-5, with D hard to call. The ends were cut back, 1 base at V and 5 bases at J, with 11 bases in the middle. CDR3 length equals 14 residues. The V gene's germline CDR1 is SGHAT and CDR2 FQDESV (reference sequence). The CDR3 region has the DNA TGTGCCAGCAGCTTAGACAGATCGAGGGAGACCCAGTACTTC. Translated: CASSLDRSRETQYF.

This chain connects TRBV18 to TRBJ2-7, with D maybe TRBD1 (7 bases). Germline V gives CDR1 KGHSH, CDR2 LQKENI. V was trimmed by 2 bases and J by 5 bases, leaving 19 bases between them. This CDR3 has 16 residues. CDR3 in DNA: TGTGCCAGCTCACCAGGTCAAGGCAGGGGGGTCGACGAGCAGTACTTC. This codes for CASSPGQGRGVDEQYF.

This clone was picked up one time. The chain joins TRBV5-1 to TRBJ2-7, with unresolved D. V gave up 0 bases and J gave up 3 bases, with 10 bases separating them. Germline-derived CDR1 and CDR2 are SGHRS and YFSETQ. CDR3 size: 14 residues. CDR3 amino acids: CASSLAGLSYEQYF. The CDR3 DNA reads as TGCGCCAGCAGCTTGGCAGGTCTCAGCTACGAGCAGTACTTC.

The chain links TRBV28 to TRBJ2-2; D tentatively reads TRBD1 or TRBD2 (5 bases each). Looked up from germline, CDR1 is MDHEN and CDR2 is SYDVKM. The ends were cut back, 3 bases at V and 8 bases at J, with 19 bases in the middle. This CDR3 has 16 residues. In DNA, the CDR3 is TGTGCCAGCAGTTTCCAACCGGGACCTAGAATAGGGGAGCTGTTTTTT. It specifies CASSFQPGPRIGELFF.

This chain joins TRBV23-1 and TRBJ1-1, with D perhaps TRBD1 (5 bases). TRBV23-1 is an ORF for which the function is uncertain. The CDR3 loop spans 14 amino acids. V lost 7 bases and J 0 bases, leaving 12 bases between the germline ends. The CDR3 protein is CASTRQKVNTEAFF. The CDR3 DNA reads as TGCGCCAGCACCCGACAGAAAGTGAACACTGAAGCTTTCTTT.

The V gene is TRBV7-3, the J gene TRBJ2-7, with D possibly called TRBD1 or TRBD2 (5 bases each). CDR3 length: 15 residues. Germline CDR1 and CDR2: SGHTA and FQGTGA. Trimming took 1 base from V and 4 from J, leaving 14 bases between them. CDR3 DNA sequence: TGTGCCAGCAGCTTAAGGGGGAGATATCAGTACGAGCAGTACTTC. As protein: CASSLRGRYQYEQYF.

The chain employs TRBV28 and TRBJ2-1, with TRBD2 matching over 9 bases. The ends lost 3 bases at V and 8 bases at J; junction bases unmatched: 5. CDR1 and CDR2 (germline): MDHEN, SYDVKM. The CDR3 sequence is 14 residues long. This CDR3 reads CASSFVLAGHEQFF. For the CDR3, the DNA is TGTGCCAGCAGTTTCGTCCTAGCGGGACATGAGCAGTTCTTC.

V and J are TRBV7-9 and TRBJ2-2; D is unresolved. V shed 5 bases and J shed 5 bases, with 9 bases lying between them. The V gene's germline CDR1 is SEHNR and CDR2 FQNEAQ (reference sequence). CDR3 size: 13 residues. CDR3 sequence: CASSPVGTGELFF. The CDR3 DNA follows: TGTGCCAGCAGCCCAGTCGGGACCGGGGAGCTGTTTTTT. The complete variable domain, with remaining parts taken from reference TRBV7-9 and TRBJ2-2, reads DTGVSQNPRHKITKRGQNVTFRCDPISEHNRLYWYRQTLGQGPEFLTYFQNEAQLEKSRLLSDRFSAERPKGSFSTLEIQRTEQGDSAMYLCASSPVGTGELFFGEGSRLTVL.

The chain recombines TRBV6-5 with TRBJ1-2; TRBD1 is a possible D gene (6 bases). CDR3 length: 15 residues. Trimming stripped 2 bases from V and 4 bases from J, with 14 bases between. Germline CDR1 is MNHEY and CDR2 is SVGAGI. The CDR3 protein is CASSYIDRNFYGYTF. The CDR3, as DNA: TGTGCCAGCAGTTACATTGACAGGAACTTCTATGGCTACACCTTC.

Written as DNA, the CDR3 is TGTGCCAGCAGAGGGGATTATAGCAATCAGCCCCAGCATTTT. It specifies CASRGDYSNQPQHF. The chain couples TRBV6-1 to TRBJ1-5; D is possibly TRBD1 (5 bases). The V end lost 6 bases, the J end lost 0 bases, and 9 bases lay between the germline ends. CDR1 is MNHNS and CDR2 is SASEGT in the germline V gene. The CDR3 loop spans 14 amino acids.

J is TRBJ1-4 and V is TRBV19; the D gene is possibly TRBD1 (5 bases). CDR1 and CDR2 (germline): LNHDA, SQIVND (reference sequence). This CDR3 is built from 16 residues. The germline V and J ends were trimmed by 3 bases and 5 bases, with 16 bases remaining between them. The CDR3 bases are TGTGCCAGTAGTATTATTGGGGCAGGCATGAATGAAAAACTGTTTTTT. It is translated as CASSIIGAGMNEKLFF.

The rearrangement joins TRBV19 to TRBJ2-3, with a possible D match to TRBD1 (6 bases). CDR1 LNHDA and CDR2 SQIVND come from the germline V gene (reference sequence). The V and J ends lost 10 bases and 2 bases respectively, with 16 bases between them. This CDR3 has 14 residues. CDR3 nucleotide sequence: TGTGCCACCCGTGACAGGATGTTCACAGATACGCAGTATTTT. It is translated as CATRDRMFTDTQYF.

The chain couples TRBV28 to TRBJ2-1; D gene ambiguous. The CDR3 consists of 14 residues. Trimming removed 7 bases at V and 9 bases at J, with 19 bases between. Germline-derived CDR1 and CDR2 are MDHEN and SYDVKM. The CDR3 is CASTGTSKVAEQFF. CDR3 in DNA: TGTGCCAGCACCGGAACGTCCAAAGTTGCTGAGCAGTTCTTC.

This clone was seen a few times. CDR3 amino acids: CASSYGTGAHQETQYF. The CDR3 DNA sequence: TGTGCCAGCAGTTACGGGACAGGGGCCCATCAAGAGACCCAGTACTTC. The chain links TRBV6-2 or TRBV6-3 to TRBJ2-5; TRBD1 matches 10 bases. Germline V gene data show CDR1 as MNHEY and CDR2 as SVGEGT. With V trimmed by 2 bases and J by 2 bases, 5 bases remained unmatched. The CDR3 runs 16 residues.

Note on this clone: The germline gene is not matched at one end of the junction; a read error may be the cause. The chain couples TRBV5-6 to TRBJ2-7; weak D call: TRBD1 (5 bases). This CDR3 has 13 amino acids. In germline, CDR1 is SGHDT, CDR2 YYEEEE. CDR3 loop: CASRLGHSYEQYF. For the CDR3, the DNA is TGTGCCAGCCGCTTGGGGCACTCCTACGAGCAGTACTTC. Full variable domain (outside the CDR3, taken from reference TRBV5-6 and TRBJ2-7): DAGVTQSPTHLIKTRGQQVTLRCSPKSGHDTVSWYQQALGQGPQFIFQYYEEEERQRGNFPDRFSGHQFPNYSSELNVNALLLGDSALYLCASRLGHSYEQYFGPGTRLTVT.

The chain links TRBV5-1 to TRBJ2-1; D uncertain. The CDR3 spans 16 residues. Germline CDR1 SGHRS, CDR2 YFSETQ. V lost 1 base and J lost 0, with 11 bases in between. DNA for the CDR3: TGCGCCAGCAGCTTGTTAGAATGGAGCTCCTACAATGAGCAGTTCTTC. It codes for CASSLLEWSSYNEQFF.

In DNA, the CDR3 is TGTGCCAGCAGCTTAACTAGCGGCTACACCGGGGAGCTGTTTTTT. This codes for CASSLTSGYTGELFF. This chain uses TRBV7-8 with TRBJ2-2, with 8 bases fitting TRBD2. Germline CDR1 SGHVS, CDR2 FQNEAQ. Unmatched junction bases numbered 2, after V lost 2 bases and J lost 3 bases. The CDR3 loop spans 15 amino acids.

The gene calls are TRBV11-3 and TRBJ2-3, with a weak D call TRBD1 (6 bases). The CDR3 loop spans 13 amino acids. Germline CDR1 is SGHNT and CDR2 is YENEEA. The ends were cut back, 4 bases at V and 4 bases at J, with 9 bases in the middle. The CDR3 nucleotides are TGTGCCAGCAGCTCAGGGGCGGCAGATACGCAGTATTTT. Protein: CASSSGAADTQYF.

This clone has a single count. The chain is built from TRBV12-5 and TRBJ2-7, with 7 bases lining up with TRBD1. The CDR3 runs 14 residues. The J segment lost 2 bases and the V segment lost 5 bases, leaving 6 bases of the junction unmatched. Per germline, CDR1 LGHNT and CDR2 FRNRAP. For the CDR3, the DNA is TGTGCTAGTGGTGCACAGGGGCCAGCCTACGAGCAGTACTTC. Amino acid sequence: CASGAQGPAYEQYF.